The 20 T cell receptor beta chains below come from one sample, sequenced in a study of shared clonotypes between healthy human individuals. Data came from immunoSEQ multiplex PCR; TCRdb stores just in-frame clones and leaves some out. Counted here are about 480,000 clones, 79% occurring once; the ten biggest clones make up roughly 13%. The sequenced sample consisted of PBMCs. The receptors originated from a woman aged 40 to 50 in good health. Some clones in this sample may be carry-over from other donors' samples.

This clone was counted a few times. The rearrangement links TRBV5-1 to TRBJ2-4; D tentatively fits TRBD1 or TRBD2 (6 bases each). Germline V gene sequence: CDR1 SGHRS, CDR2 YFSETQ. V gave up 0 bases and J gave up 1 base, with 17 bases separating them. This CDR3 is 18 amino acids long. The chain's CDR3 is CASSLVPPGGRAKNIQYF. As DNA, the CDR3 is TGCGCCAGCAGCTTGGTGCCCCCTGGGGGGCGGGCCAAAAACATTCAGTACTTC.

The chain employs TRBV28 and TRBJ2-3; D is unclear. The CDR3 has 15 amino acids. Deletions cut 5 bases from V and 2 bases from J, with 14 bases between. Germline CDR1 and CDR2: MDHEN and SYDVKM. CDR3 DNA sequence: TGTGCCAGCAGTGTACTACTTACAATCACAGATACGCAGTATTTT. It encodes CASSVLLTITDTQYF.

The chain couples TRBV5-1 to TRBJ1-2; no definite D call. Germline CDR1 SGHRS, CDR2 YFSETQ. The V end lost 0 bases, the J end lost 7 bases, and 7 bases lay between the germline ends. This CDR3 has 12 residues. The CDR3 coding sequence is TGCGCCAGCAGCTTGGAGGGAGGTGGCTACACCTTC. Amino acid sequence: CASSLEGGGYTF.

Notes on this clone: Other nucleotide sequences in the sample specify the same CDR3. The chain recombines TRBV5-1 with TRBJ2-7, with a tentative D call TRBD1 (6 bases). The CDR3 length is 14 residues. V dropped 3 bases and J dropped 0 bases, with 10 bases sitting between them. The germline V gene has CDR1 SGHRS and CDR2 YFSETQ. CDR3 sequence: CASSSTGSSYEQYF. CDR3 DNA: TGCGCCAGCAGCTCCACAGGGAGCTCCTACGAGCAGTACTTC.

This sequence joins TRBV5-1 and TRBJ2-2; D may be TRBD1 or TRBD2 (6 bases each). CDR1 and CDR2 (germline): SGHRS, YFSETQ. This CDR3 region has 14 residues. The germline V and J ends were trimmed by 2 bases and 3 bases, with 8 bases remaining between them. In nucleotides, the CDR3 is TGCGCCAGCAGCTTTAGGGGGGACACCGGGGAGCTGTTTTTT. Translation gives CASSFRGDTGELFF. Using reference TRBV5-1 and TRBJ2-2 for the parts outside the CDR3, the full variable domain is KAGVTQTPRYLIKTRGQQVTLSCSPISGHRSVSWYQQTPGQGLQFLFEYFSETQRNKGNFPGRFSGRQFSNSRSEMNVSTLELGDSALYLCASSFRGDTGELFFGEGSRLTVL.

V usage is TRBV7-2 and J usage is TRBJ2-3, with D tentatively TRBD1 or TRBD2 (5 bases each). The V gene lost 5 bases and the J gene lost 9 bases, with 12 bases spanning the gap. The CDR3 loop spans 12 amino acids. Germline assignment: CDR1 SGHTA and CDR2 FQGNSA. CDR3 region: CASSRTPGTQYF. Here the CDR3 DNA reads TGTGCCAGCAGCAGGACTCCAGGGACGCAGTATTTT.

This chain connects TRBV18 to TRBJ2-2, with 10 bases that match TRBD2. The trim removed 4 bases at V and 5 bases at J, leaving 10 bases unmatched. The V gene's germline CDR1 is KGHSH and CDR2 LQKENI. The CDR3 spans 17 residues. The CDR3 loop is CASSLYLAGVGTGELFF. CDR3 nucleotides: TGTGCCAGCTCACTGTACCTAGCGGGAGTCGGTACCGGGGAGCTGTTTTTT.

V gene TRBV2 combines with J gene TRBJ2-5; D tentatively reads TRBD1 or TRBD2 (5 bases each). V lost 4 bases to trimming and J lost 9 bases, with 18 bases between them. The CDR3 sequence is 14 residues long. Germline V CDR1 and CDR2: SNHLY, FYNNEI. CDR3 coding DNA: TGTGCCAGCAGTGTGGGGGTTGGAAATGGGGCCCAGTACTTC. It yields the protein CASSVGVGNGAQYF.

The CDR3 coding sequence is TGCGCCAGCAGCTTGGCAGGGGGACTAGCGGGCTACGAGCAGTACTTC. This encodes CASSLAGGLAGYEQYF. The rearrangement links TRBV5-1 to TRBJ2-7, with 12 bases fitting TRBD2. The germline gives CDR1 SGHRS, CDR2 YFSETQ. The CDR3 has 16 amino acids. V was clipped by 0 bases and J by 3 bases; unmatched bases: 4. Complete variable domain (other parts from reference TRBV5-1 and TRBJ2-7): KAGVTQTPRYLIKTRGQQVTLSCSPISGHRSVSWYQQTPGQGLQFLFEYFSETQRNKGNFPGRFSGRQFSNSRSEMNVSTLELGDSALYLCASSLAGGLAGYEQYFGPGTRLTVT.

The chain has TRBV7-2 and TRBJ2-7; D is uncertain. Deletions cut 1 base from V and 2 bases from J, with 9 bases between. Germline V lookup: CDR1 SGHTA, CDR2 FQGNSA. The CDR3 runs to 14 residues. In DNA form, the CDR3 reads TGTGCCAGCAGCTTAGTTCCAGTGACCTACGAGCAGTACTTC. This translates into CASSLVPVTYEQYF.

This chain uses TRBV7-2 with TRBJ2-7; D perhaps matches TRBD1 (5 bases). The ends were cut back, 9 bases at V and 4 bases at J, with 19 bases in the middle. This CDR3 region has 14 residues. The germline V gene has CDR1 SGHTA and CDR2 FQGNSA. CDR3 protein: CASNRQKGPYEQYF. The CDR3 nucleotides read TGTGCCAGTAACCGACAGAAAGGGCCGTACGAGCAGTACTTC.

The chain recombines TRBV15 with TRBJ2-7; possibly TRBD2 for D (5 bases). CDR1 is LNHNV and CDR2 is YYDKDF in the germline V gene (reference sequence). This CDR3 comprises 16 residues. Trimming took off 3 bases at V and 2 bases at J, with 17 bases between the two ends. The CDR3 region has the DNA TGTGCCACCAGCAGCCCCCATGGCGGGTACACCTACGAGCAGTACTTC. Translation: CATSSPHGGYTYEQYF.

The gene calls are TRBV6-1 and TRBJ2-3; the D is unclear. Deletions cut 0 bases from V and 0 bases from J, with 13 bases between. CDR1 and CDR2 from the germline V gene are MNHNS and SASEGT. The CDR3 covers 17 residues. CDR3 sequence: CASSEALAISSTDTQYF. CDR3 in DNA: TGTGCCAGCAGTGAAGCGCTGGCTATTTCTAGCACAGATACGCAGTATTTT.

This sequence joins TRBV2 and TRBJ1-3, with D perhaps matching TRBD1 (5 bases). The germline V gene encodes CDR1 SNHLY and CDR2 FYNNEI. CDR3 length: 14 residues. Trimming pared 3 bases from V and 7 bases from J, leaving 13 bases between. The CDR3 sequence: CASSDRASKNTIYF. DNA of the CDR3: TGTGCCAGCAGTGACAGGGCCTCCAAGAACACCATATATTTT.

This clone was recorded only once. CDR3 amino acids: CASSQGPGGRNSPLHF. DNA for the CDR3: TGCGCCAGCAGCCAAGGGCCCGGGGGGCGAAATTCACCCCTCCACTTT. The genes are TRBV4-1 and TRBJ1-6; D perhaps matches TRBD1 (6 bases). V dropped 1 base and J dropped 7 bases, with 14 bases sitting between them. The CDR3 runs 16 residues. Germline assignment: CDR1 MGHRA and CDR2 YSYEKL.

This clone was detected only once. The chain uses TRBV5-4 and TRBJ1-4; perhaps TRBD1 as D (6 bases). The germline V and J ends were trimmed by 0 bases and 11 bases, with 20 bases remaining between them. This CDR3 has 16 amino acids. Germline values: CDR1 SGHNT, CDR2 YYREEE (reference sequence). This chain's CDR3 is CASSLAEGGIGSKLFF. CDR3 sequence (DNA): TGTGCCAGCAGCTTGGCCGAGGGGGGGATCGGGTCTAAACTGTTTTTT.

This rearrangement joins TRBV7-2 to TRBJ2-7; D uncertain. The germline V gene encodes CDR1 SGHTA and CDR2 FQGNSA. With 1 base removed from V and 3 bases from J, the gap between germline ends came to 13 bases. This CDR3 has 15 residues. The CDR3 nucleotides are TGTGCCAGCAGCTTAGTCTCAGACACGCACTACGAGCAGTACTTC. Its translation: CASSLVSDTHYEQYF. Based on the CDR3 plus reference TRBV7-2 and TRBJ2-7, the full variable domain is GAGVSQSPSNKVTEKGKDVELRCDPISGHTALYWYRQSLGQGLEFLIYFQGNSAPDKSGLPSDRFSAERTGGSVSTLTIQRTQQEDSAVYLCASSLVSDTHYEQYFGPGTRLTVT.

This clone appeared a single time. V is TRBV7-9 and J is TRBJ2-5, with no clear D. This CDR3 has 12 residues. The germline V gene has CDR1 SEHNR and CDR2 FQNEAQ (reference sequence). Trimming shortened V by 6 bases and J by 5 bases, and 10 bases separated the two germline ends. The CDR3 DNA reads TGTGCCAGCAGACCGCAAGGGGAGACCCAGTACTTC. Translation: CASRPQGETQYF. Complete variable domain (other parts from reference TRBV7-9 and TRBJ2-5): DTGVSQNPRHKITKRGQNVTFRCDPISEHNRLYWYRQTLGQGPEFLTYFQNEAQLEKSRLLSDRFSAERPKGSFSTLEIQRTEQGDSAMYLCASRPQGETQYFGPGTRLLVL.

The genes are TRBV5-5 and TRBJ1-4; D gene unclear. CDR3 length: 15 amino acids. CDR1 SGHKS and CDR2 YYEKEE come from the germline V gene (reference sequence). Between the trimmed V and J ends, which lost 4 bases and 7 bases, there was a span of 17 bases. CDR3 nucleotide sequence: TGTGCCAGCAGCAACAATCCCACCTCCCGTGAAAAACTGTTTTTT. Amino acid sequence: CASSNNPTSREKLFF.

This chain connects TRBV25-1 to TRBJ2-3, with D unresolved. Trimming removed 3 bases from V and 2 bases from J, with 12 bases in between. The germline gives CDR1 MGHDK, CDR2 SYGVNS. This CDR3 spans 15 amino acids. The CDR3 DNA sequence: TGTGCCAGCAGTGACCCCGGACCCTTCACAGATACGCAGTATTTT. Its protein product is CASSDPGPFTDTQYF.